This T cell receptor (beta chain) was recorded in a study of T cell repertoires in cytomegalovirus infection. Looking at the study overall: Public signatures in TCR beta pointed to CMV infection and matching HLA type.

A word on this clonotype: The antigen is unknown.

TCRdb ran MiXCR on the reads and lists one entry per CDR3 protein. The table records approximately 500,000 distinct CDR3 sequences, more than 15% of them present only once. Whole-study results and caveats: Ex vivo, HLA-C-restricted CMV-specific TCR beta clonotypes prevailed over the rest of the response. Summed frequency of shared TCR beta families picked out CMV carriers who also had the relevant HLA.

V lost 1 base, J lost 6 bases, and 16 bases lay in between. The CDR3 loop spans 15 amino acids. Germline V lookup: CDR1 LGHNA, CDR2 YNFKEQ. The sequencing sample was made of CD8+ T cells from PBMCs. This clonotype was obtained from a human donor in good health (CMV status not recorded). Some clones in this sample may be carry-over from other donors' samples. V and J are TRBV4-2 and TRBJ2-7; D gene unclear. In nucleotides, the CDR3 is TGTGCCAGCAGCCAAGCGAGTAGCTCATCGGGCGAGCAGTACTTC. It specifies CASSQASSSSGEQYF.